Shown below are 6 T cell receptor beta chains from a single sample sequenced in a study of T-cell reconstitution after alpha-beta-depleted transplantation in children. Construction of the TCRbeta library involved unique molecular identifiers. A single record per CDR3 protein comes from TCRdb applying MiXCR to the PCR reads. The sample shows about 360,000 distinct CDR3 sequences, about an eighth of them seen only once. This specimen was PBMCs, taken from the stem cell graft. The receptors shown here come from a human donor who donated a stem cell graft to a child with Fanconi anemia.

V and J are TRBV4-3 and TRBJ1-2; possible D gene TRBD1, 6 bases. V lost 0 bases, J lost 4 bases, and 15 bases lay in between. CDR1 and CDR2 from the germline V gene are LGHNA and YSLEER. The CDR3 extends over 16 amino acids. CDR3 region: CASSQDSGRGLYGYTF. In nucleotides, the CDR3 is TGCGCCAGCAGCCAAGATTCCGGCAGGGGACTCTATGGCTACACCTTC.

Here the CDR3 reads CATCLQETRTIPATNEKLFF. The CDR3 coding sequence is TGTGCCACATGTCTACAGGAGACACGTACCATACCTGCAACTAATGAAAAACTGTTTTTT. The rearrangement joins TRBV6-2 or TRBV6-3 to TRBJ1-4; TRBD1 might be the D (5 bases). Germline CDR1 is MNHEY and CDR2 is SVGEGT. CDR3 size: 20 residues. V was trimmed by 10 bases and J by 0 bases, leaving 30 bases between them.

This clonotype has more than one count but fewer than ten. The chain joins TRBV12-3 or TRBV12-4 to TRBJ1-1; no firm D call. V lost 11 bases, J lost 0 bases, and 16 bases lay in between. The CDR3 totals 14 residues. The CDR3 DNA sequence: TGTGCCGTTACGCGGGGTTACATGAACACTGAAGCTTTCTTT. Residues: CAVTRGYMNTEAFF.

The V call is TRBV29-1, the J call TRBJ1-3; no definite D call. The CDR3 consists of 11 residues. The ends were cut back, 7 bases at V and 3 bases at J, with 7 bases in the middle. Germline loops: CDR1 SQVTM, CDR2 ANQGSEA. In DNA, the CDR3 is TGCAGCGCCCAAGATGGAAACACCATATATTTT. Amino acid sequence: CSAQDGNTIYF.

The rearrangement uses TRBV6-2 or TRBV6-3 and TRBJ1-1; possible D gene TRBD1, 5 bases. V was cut by 2 bases and J by 0 bases, with 16 bases left in between. Germline CDR1 is MNHEY and CDR2 is SVGEGT. The CDR3 is 17 residues long. The CDR3 is CASSYNSGDYMNTEAFF. CDR3 DNA: TGTGCCAGCAGTTACAATTCCGGGGACTACATGAACACTGAAGCTTTCTTT.

V and J are TRBV18 and TRBJ2-7, with 7 bases aligning to TRBD1. The germline V gene has CDR1 KGHSH and CDR2 LQKENI. The J segment lost 3 bases and the V segment lost 3 bases, leaving 8 bases of the junction unmatched. The CDR3 length is 15 residues. The CDR3 here is CASSPRQGVLYEQYF. CDR3 sequence (DNA): TGTGCCAGCTCACCGAGGCAGGGGGTTCTCTACGAGCAGTACTTC. Full variable domain (rest looked up from reference TRBV18 and TRBJ2-7): NAGVMQNPRHLVRRRGQEARLRCSPMKGHSHVYWYRQLPEEGLKFMVYLQKENIIDESGMPKERFSAEFPKEGPSILRIQQVVRGDSAAYFCASSPRQGVLYEQYFGPGTRLTVT.